One T cell receptor beta chain is described in this entry. These data are taken from a study of blood T cell repertoires in COVID-19. For the study at large: The origin of the acute and convalescent COVID-19 samples was the United States, Italy and Spain. The analysed material was cDNA or gDNA that came from T cells, B-cell-depleted T cells, or PBMCs.

Original methodology: Reference gene primer amplification in the assay estimated nucleated cell counts. This table comes from immunoSEQ multiplex PCR, and its TCRdb copy is limited to in-frame clones, with some not included. Clonal size and the V and J genes are those of that table, whereas D and trimming came from the DNA. The table has 190,000 or so clones, over 75% seen once. The CDR3 runs 21 residues. CDR1 and CDR2 (germline): MRHNA, SNTAGT. The germline V and J ends were trimmed by 2 bases and 0 bases, with 25 bases remaining between them. This rearrangement joins TRBV6-4 to TRBJ1-4; D might be TRBD1 (5 bases). The specimen was peripheral blood. This clonotype was sampled from a man aged 50 or older who had recovered from COVID-19. The CDR3: CASSDRLKCDRNRSTNEKLFF. The DNA for the CDR3 is TGTGCCAGCAGTGACCGCCTAAAGTGTGACAGAAACCGTTCAACTAATGAAAAACTGTTTTTT.